One sample yielded the 32 T cell receptor beta chains listed below, sequenced in a study of T cell responses to AZD1222 COVID-19 vaccine. Some clones are missing from TCRdb's copy, which holds only in-frame ones; the method was immunoSEQ multiplex PCR. In the table there are roughly 180,000 clones, 90% to 95% of which are singletons. Sequenced here: peripheral blood, sampled 28 days after the second AZD1222 dose. The receptors were sampled from an adult who received the AZD1222 COVID-19 vaccine.

V gene TRBV30 combines with J gene TRBJ1-2, with 8 bases that match TRBD1. After removal of 7 bases from V and 7 bases from J, the junction contained 5 bases not matched to a gene. Germline CDR1 GTSNPN, CDR2 SVGIG (reference sequence). This CDR3 contains 11 residues. Written as DNA, the CDR3 is TGTGCCTCAGGACAGGGCTCTGGCTACACCTTC. Translated: CASGQGSGYTF.

This clone is a singleton in its sample. The gene calls are TRBV30 and TRBJ2-2; D remains unclear. CDR3 length: 16 residues. The germline V gene encodes CDR1 GTSNPN and CDR2 SVGIG (reference sequence). V lost 1 base, J lost 4 bases, and 16 bases lay in between. The CDR3: CAWSADVLRLTGELFF. In DNA form, the CDR3 reads TGTGCCTGGAGTGCCGACGTCCTGAGGCTCACCGGGGAGCTGTTTTTT.

The rearrangement joins TRBV10-3 to TRBJ2-1, with D possibly matching TRBD2 (5 bases). V lost 4 bases and J 0 bases, leaving 13 bases between the germline ends. Germline CDR1 and CDR2: ENHRY and SYGVKD. The CDR3 is made up of 16 amino acids. This chain's CDR3 is CAISVQLGSSYNEQFF. In DNA, the CDR3 is TGTGCCATCAGTGTACAGTTGGGGAGCTCCTACAATGAGCAGTTCTTC.

This clone was seen just once. The chain recombines TRBV7-2 with TRBJ2-2; no firm D call. The CDR3 has 12 residues. The germline V gene encodes CDR1 SGHTA and CDR2 FQGNSA. V was trimmed by 4 bases and J by 8 bases, leaving 8 bases between them. DNA of the CDR3: TGTGCCAGCAGCTCTTTCGGGGGGGAGCTGTTTTTT. This gives the protein CASSSFGGELFF.

Note on this clone: In the same sample, other DNA sequences code for this CDR3. The chain carries TRBV18 and TRBJ1-2; D not certain. Germline values: CDR1 KGHSH, CDR2 LQKENI. This CDR3 region has 15 residues. The V and J ends lost 0 bases and 0 bases respectively, with 8 bases between them. CDR3 in amino acids: CASSPPAGTNYGYTF. CDR3 bases: TGTGCCAGCTCACCACCGGCCGGGACTAACTATGGCTACACCTTC.

This rearrangement joins TRBV7-9 to TRBJ2-3; 13 nucleotides agree with TRBD2. The CDR3 sequence is 15 residues long. Trimming cost V 4 bases and J 3 bases; bases outside gene matches: 1. The germline V gene encodes CDR1 SEHNR and CDR2 FQNEAQ (reference sequence). CDR3 nucleotides: TGTGCCAGCAGCTCGGGACTAGCGGGGACAGATACGCAGTATTTT. Translation gives CASSSGLAGTDTQYF.

The J gene is TRBJ1-4, the V gene TRBV6-5; TRBD1 is a possible D gene (6 bases). V lost 5 bases to trimming and J lost 5 bases, with 12 bases between them. The CDR3 loop spans 14 amino acids. Germline-derived CDR1 and CDR2 are MNHEY and SVGAGI. DNA of the CDR3: TGTGCCAGCAGTATCACAGGGAAGAATGAAAAACTGTTTTTT. Protein: CASSITGKNEKLFF.

The gene calls are TRBV9 and TRBJ2-5, with D possibly being TRBD1 (5 bases). The CDR3 extends over 14 amino acids. Trimming left V 3 bases short and J 7 bases short, with 16 bases between. In germline, CDR1 is SGDLS, CDR2 YYNGEE. CDR3 coding DNA: TGTGCCAGCAGCGGGATAGCAGGGTCCGCGACCCAGTACTTC. Protein: CASSGIAGSATQYF.

The rearrangement joins TRBV11-3 to TRBJ1-1; D gene uncertain. The germline V gene encodes CDR1 SGHNT and CDR2 YENEEA. The V end was cut by 1 base, the J end by 1 base, with 4 bases between. The CDR3 is made up of 13 amino acids. In DNA, the CDR3 is TGTGCCAGCAGCTTAGGCAGGAACACTGAAGCTTTCTTT. Translating gives CASSLGRNTEAFF.

The chain uses TRBV18 and TRBJ1-2, with D tentatively TRBD1 (6 bases). The CDR3 contains 14 residues. Per germline, CDR1 KGHSH and CDR2 LQKENI. V was pared by 2 bases and J by 2 bases, with 9 bases between. CDR3 protein: CASSPGTGNYGYTF. DNA for the CDR3: TGTGCCAGCTCACCAGGAACAGGGAACTATGGCTACACCTTC.

This clone was seen just once. The rearrangement joins TRBV5-3 to TRBJ2-7; D gene ambiguous. TRBV5-3 is classed as an ORF, of uncertain function. This CDR3 comprises 11 residues. V shed 4 bases and J shed 4 bases, with 6 bases lying between them. The CDR3 sequence: CARSPRYEQYF. For the CDR3, the DNA is TGTGCCAGAAGCCCCCGTTACGAGCAGTACTTC.

The count of this clone is one. The gene calls are TRBV5-1 and TRBJ1-6; D gene uncertain. V was pared by 6 bases and J by 9 bases, with 22 bases between. The V gene's germline CDR1 is SGHRS and CDR2 YFSETQ. CDR3 length: 16 residues. CDR3 sequence: CASTDQLGSGGSPLHF. CDR3 coding DNA: TGCGCCAGCACCGATCAGTTGGGCTCGGGCGGTTCACCCCTCCACTTT. The variable domain in full, with the rest retrieved from reference TRBV5-1 and TRBJ1-6, is KAGVTQTPRYLIKTRGQQVTLSCSPISGHRSVSWYQQTPGQGLQFLFEYFSETQRNKGNFPGRFSGRQFSNSRSEMNVSTLELGDSALYLCASTDQLGSGGSPLHFGNGTRLTVT.

In this sample, this clone turned up once. The rearrangement links TRBV5-6 to TRBJ2-3; D perhaps matches TRBD2 (5 bases). The germline V gene encodes CDR1 SGHDT and CDR2 YYEEEE. The CDR3 has 13 residues. V shed 1 base and J shed 4 bases, with 7 bases lying between them. The CDR3 sequence is CASSLLEADTQYF. In nucleotides, the CDR3 is TGTGCCAGCAGCTTGTTGGAGGCAGATACGCAGTATTTT. Variable domain in full (rest from reference TRBV5-6 and TRBJ2-3): DAGVTQSPTHLIKTRGQQVTLRCSPKSGHDTVSWYQQALGQGPQFIFQYYEEEERQRGNFPDRFSGHQFPNYSSELNVNALLLGDSALYLCASSLLEADTQYFGPGTRLTVL.

The rearrangement links TRBV4-1 to TRBJ2-3, with 11 bases that match TRBD1. The CDR3 sequence is 14 residues long. Unmatched junction bases numbered 5, after V lost 8 bases and J lost 4 bases. The germline gives CDR1 MGHRA, CDR2 YSYEKL. The CDR3: CASRGQGVPDTQYF. As DNA, the CDR3 is TGCGCCAGCCGGGGACAGGGGGTCCCAGATACGCAGTATTTT.

V and J are TRBV6-5 and TRBJ1-1; TRBD1 is a possible D gene (5 bases). The ends were cut back, 0 bases at V and 0 bases at J, with 8 bases in the middle. Germline CDR1 and CDR2: MNHEY and SVGAGI. The CDR3 loop spans 15 amino acids. As DNA, the CDR3 is TGTGCCAGCAGTTACTCCGGACACCTGAACACTGAAGCTTTCTTT. Amino acid sequence: CASSYSGHLNTEAFF.

The genes are TRBV14 and TRBJ2-1; D is unresolved. In germline, CDR1 is SGHDN, CDR2 FVKESK. The V gene lost 0 bases and the J gene lost 3 bases, with 15 bases spanning the gap. The CDR3 has 17 amino acids. The chain's CDR3 is CASSQDSSRGIYNEQFF. The CDR3 nucleotides are TGTGCCAGCAGCCAAGATAGTAGCCGTGGGATCTACAATGAGCAGTTCTTC.

V and J are TRBV6-5 and TRBJ1-2, with a possible D match to TRBD1 (5 bases). Germline-derived CDR1 and CDR2 are MNHEY and SVGAGI. The CDR3 covers 15 residues. Trimming took off 7 bases at V and 2 bases at J, with 17 bases between the two ends. CDR3: CASTPHGGKNYGYTF. Written as DNA, the CDR3 is TGTGCCAGCACCCCTCACGGGGGGAAAAACTATGGCTACACCTTC.

V and J are TRBV29-1 and TRBJ2-7; 8 bases match TRBD2. The CDR3 has 13 amino acids. The ends lost 7 bases at V and 3 bases at J; junction bases unmatched: 8. Germline lookup yields CDR1 SQVTM and CDR2 ANQGSEA. DNA for the CDR3: TGCAGCGCCAGACTAGCGAGTGGCTACGAGCAGTACTTC. Translating gives CSARLASGYEQYF.

The rearrangement joins TRBV24-1 to TRBJ1-5; maybe TRBD1 (5 bases). Germline assignment: CDR1 KGHDR and CDR2 SFDVKD. The ends were cut back, 4 bases at V and 0 bases at J, with 21 bases in the middle. This CDR3 is 19 amino acids long. CDR3 coding DNA: TGTGCCACCAGTGACCGCCGTCGGGGCAGACCGTATAGCAATCAGCCCCAGCATTTT. Protein sequence: CATSDRRRGRPYSNQPQHF.

The count of this clone is one. The rearrangement joins TRBV30 to TRBJ1-6, with unresolved D. The CDR3 sequence is 15 residues long. V was pared by 4 bases and J by 7 bases, with 17 bases between. In germline, CDR1 is GTSNPN, CDR2 SVGIG (reference sequence). The CDR3 spells CAWKEWSQANSPLHF. For the CDR3, the DNA is TGTGCCTGGAAAGAGTGGTCCCAGGCGAATTCACCCCTCCACTTT. Variable domain in full (rest from reference TRBV30 and TRBJ1-6): SQTIHQWPATLVQPVGSPLSLECTVEGTSNPNLYWYRQAAGRGLQLLFYSVGIGQISSEVPQNLSASRPQDRQFILSSKKLLLSDSGFYLCAWKEWSQANSPLHFGNGTRLTVT.

This chain links TRBV11-2 with TRBJ1-3; D possibly corresponds to TRBD1 (5 bases). Germline-derived CDR1 and CDR2 are SGHAT and FQNNGV. The CDR3 loop spans 15 amino acids. Trimming took off 2 bases at V and 14 bases at J, with 22 bases between the two ends. The CDR3 nucleotides are TGTGCCAGCAGCTTACCCGGGACCCTTGAAAGGGAGTTATATTTT. Translation gives CASSLPGTLERELYF.

J is TRBJ2-1 and V is TRBV19; the match to TRBD1 covers 9 bases. After removal of 5 bases from V and 7 bases from J, the junction contained 9 bases not matched to a gene. The CDR3 consists of 15 residues. Germline loops: CDR1 LNHDA, CDR2 SQIVND (reference sequence). The CDR3 nucleotides read TGTGCCAGTAGTTCCCCGGGACAGGGTCTGAATGAGCAGTTCTTC. This translates into CASSSPGQGLNEQFF.

This clone was seen only once. V and J are TRBV5-4 and TRBJ1-1; 8 bases agree with TRBD1. Looked up from germline, CDR1 is SGHNT and CDR2 is YYREEE (reference sequence). V lost 6 bases and J lost 1; bases outside the gene matches: 8. The CDR3 has 15 residues. The CDR3 spells CASKYMGQENTEAFF. The CDR3, as DNA: TGTGCCAGCAAGTATATGGGACAGGAGAACACTGAAGCTTTCTTT.

The V gene is TRBV19, the J gene TRBJ2-2; D is unresolved. Germline lookup yields CDR1 LNHDA and CDR2 SQIVND (reference sequence). Deletions cut 1 base from V and 11 bases from J, with 8 bases between. This CDR3 has 12 residues. CDR3: CASSIGEIELFF. In nucleotides, the CDR3 is TGTGCCAGTAGTATAGGAGAAATTGAGCTGTTTTTT.

V usage is TRBV29-1 and J usage is TRBJ2-2; no clear D gene. The germline V and J ends were trimmed by 8 bases and 1 base, with 17 bases remaining between them. Germline CDR1 SQVTM, CDR2 ANQGSEA. The CDR3 loop spans 15 amino acids. The CDR3 sequence is CSQVSQWGNTGELFF. For the CDR3, the DNA is TGCAGCCAAGTTTCTCAGTGGGGGAACACCGGGGAGCTGTTTTTT.

This clone was seen a single time. The rearrangement joins TRBV11-2 to TRBJ2-3, with D tentatively TRBD1 (7 bases). CDR1 is SGHAT and CDR2 is FQNNGV in the germline V gene. Trimming took 6 bases from V and 2 from J, leaving 15 bases between them. The CDR3 consists of 15 residues. CDR3 sequence (DNA): TGTGCCAGCAGTTCCCAGGGGGACTTCACAGATACGCAGTATTTT. Its protein is CASSSQGDFTDTQYF.

A single count supports this clone. A read error may produce the germline difference seen at one junction end. J is TRBJ2-1 and V is TRBV27; the match to TRBD1 covers 9 bases. Germline V lookup: CDR1 MNHEY, CDR2 SMNVEV (reference sequence). This CDR3 has 17 residues. The CDR3 nucleotides read TGTGCCAGCAGCTTATTTCCCCCCGGGACAGGGACAAATGAGCAGTTCTTC. It specifies CASSLFPPGTGTNEQFF.

V gene TRBV19 combines with J gene TRBJ2-2; 11 bases agree with TRBD2. The CDR3 has 17 residues. Unmatched junction bases numbered 9, after V lost 4 bases and J lost 5 bases. The V gene's germline CDR1 is LNHDA and CDR2 SQIVND (reference sequence). CDR3 coding DNA: TGTGCCAGTAGTAGGTTAGCGGGAGGGCCGGGGACCGGGGAGCTGTTTTTT. It yields the protein CASSRLAGGPGTGELFF.

The chain uses TRBV2 and TRBJ1-5, with D tentatively TRBD1 (5 bases). CDR3 size: 13 residues. V lost 4 bases and J 5 bases, leaving 9 bases between the germline ends. Looked up from germline, CDR1 is SNHLY and CDR2 is FYNNEI. CDR3 amino acids: CASSAGRDQPQHF. The CDR3 DNA reads as TGTGCCAGCAGTGCAGGGAGGGATCAGCCCCAGCATTTT.

This rearrangement joins TRBV6-6 to TRBJ2-3; no clear D. The germline V gene encodes CDR1 MNHNY and CDR2 SVGAGI (reference sequence). V shed 2 bases and J shed 5 bases, with 8 bases lying between them. CDR3 length: 13 amino acids. The CDR3 DNA sequence: TGTGCCAGCAGTTACCTCCTTTTAGATACGCAGTATTTT. Translation: CASSYLLLDTQYF.

This chain links TRBV5-4 with TRBJ2-7; TRBD2 might be the D (5 bases). Germline V lookup: CDR1 SGHNT, CDR2 YYREEE (reference sequence). With 0 bases removed from V and 5 bases from J, the gap between germline ends came to 6 bases. The CDR3 consists of 12 residues. CDR3 residues: CASSLAGDEQYF. Written as DNA, the CDR3 is TGTGCCAGCAGCTTGGCCGGGGACGAGCAGTACTTC.

The CDR3 spells CASSQGVLLNYGYTF. The DNA of the CDR3 is TGTGCCAGCAGCCAAGGGGTACTCCTGAACTATGGCTACACCTTC. The V call is TRBV3-1 (or the pseudogene TRBV3-2), the J call TRBJ1-2; D is unresolved. The CDR3 runs 15 residues. Germline CDR1 is LGHDT and CDR2 is YNNKEL (reference sequence). V gave up 1 base and J gave up 2 bases, with 11 bases separating them.